This TCR beta chain was sequenced for a study of control samples from healthy donors and cancer patients. TCRdb's copy holds only in-frame clones and misses some; the assay was immunoSEQ multiplex PCR. Of 150,000 to 200,000 clones listed, almost 90% are singletons. The germline V gene encodes CDR1 SGHKS and CDR2 YYEKEE (reference sequence). With V trimmed by 0 bases and J by 3 bases, 7 bases remained unmatched. The CDR3 is 16 residues long. Only one count was recorded for this clone. The TCR was taken from a woman in her thirties in good health. The V call is TRBV5-5, the J call TRBJ2-5, with 8 bases matching TRBD1. Sequencing used blood. CDR3 sequence: CASSLAAAGGKETQYF. The CDR3 nucleotides are TGTGCCAGCAGCTTGGCTGCGGCAGGGGGCAAAGAGACCCAGTACTTC.